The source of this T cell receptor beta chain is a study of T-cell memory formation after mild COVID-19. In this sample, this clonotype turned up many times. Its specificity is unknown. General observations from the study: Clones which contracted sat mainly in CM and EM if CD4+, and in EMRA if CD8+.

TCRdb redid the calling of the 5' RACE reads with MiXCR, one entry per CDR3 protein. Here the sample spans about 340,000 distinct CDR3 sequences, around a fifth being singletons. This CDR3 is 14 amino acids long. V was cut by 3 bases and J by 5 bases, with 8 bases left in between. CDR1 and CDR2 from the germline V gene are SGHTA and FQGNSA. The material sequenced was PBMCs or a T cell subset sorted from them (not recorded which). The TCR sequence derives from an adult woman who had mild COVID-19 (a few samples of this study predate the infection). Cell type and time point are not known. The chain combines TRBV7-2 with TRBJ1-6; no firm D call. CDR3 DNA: TGTGCCAGCAGCTTCCAGTCTAATAATTCACCCCTCCACTTT. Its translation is CASSFQSNNSPLHF.